These T cell receptor beta chains were read from a single sample in a study of OX40 agonist ivuxolimab in advanced cancers. Repertoires were generated with immunoSEQ multiplex PCR, while TCRdb's copy carries only in-frame clones and drops some. There are some 64,000 clones in the sample; 87% occur only once, and 0.76% lies in the top ten. Specimen: CD4+ or CD8+ T cells sorted from blood, collected in a trial of the OX40 agonist ivuxolimab. The receptor source for this set is an adult with an advanced solid tumor such as melanoma, head and neck, liver or kidney cancer. Both conserved end residues are part of each CDR3. A D gene is named only where the DNA matches it firmly. Expanded clones get a size class; other rows say once, few or many, or leave the size out.

>TRBV5-4|TRBJ2-1|13|TRBD2|.
TGTGCCAGCAGCCCGGGGACTAGCGGGAGTGGGTTCTTC
CASSPGTSGSGFF
>TRBV7-9|TRBJ1-5|14|TRBD1|.
TGTGCCAGCAGCTTCACAGGGGGCGAGCAGCCCCAGCATTTT
CASSFTGGEQPQHF
>TRBV5-1|TRBJ2-1|18|TRBD2|.
TGCGCCAGCAGGCGAGGACTAGCGGGGGGAAAAAGGTACAATGAGCAGTTCTTC
CASRRGLAGGKRYNEQFF
>TRBV6-1|TRBJ2-7|13|TRBD1|few
TGTGCCAGCAGTGTAGACAGGGGCTACGAGCAGTACTTC
CASSVDRGYEQYF
>TRBV19|TRBJ2-1|14|.|.
TGTGCCAGTAGTATCATGGGCTCCGTCAATGAGCAGTTCTTC
CASSIMGSVNEQFF
>TRBV30|TRBJ2-3|14|.|.
TGTGCCTGGAGTGGGGGTGACCGACGTGGTACGCAGTATTTT
CAWSGGDRRGTQYF
>TRBV4-2|TRBJ1-3|15|.|.
TGTGCCAGCAGCTACGACAGATACGAAGGAAACACCATATATTTT
CASSYDRYEGNTIYF
>TRBV15|TRBJ2-1|13|.|once
TGTGCCACCCTAGAGGGGACGGAAGGTGAGCAGTTCTTC
CATLEGTEGEQFF
>TRBV7-8|TRBJ1-2|17|.|.
TGTGCCAGCAGCTTAGCGAGTAGTGTTGTCAGCCTCTATGGCTACACCTTC
CASSLASSVVSLYGYTF
>TRBV27|TRBJ1-2|13|.|.
TGTGCCAGCAGTTTATCCCGTAACTATGGCTACACCTTC
CASSLSRNYGYTF
>TRBV11-3|TRBJ2-1|15|TRBD1|.
TGTGCCAGCAGCTTCGGGACAGGGGGCCACAATGAGCAGTTCTTC
CASSFGTGGHNEQFF
>TRBV5-1|TRBJ2-1|15|.|.
TGCGCCAGCAGCCCGGAGGGGGGCCGCCCCACTGAGCAGTTCTTC
CASSPEGGRPTEQFF
>TRBV11-3|TRBJ2-7|15|TRBD1|.
TGTGCCAGCAGCTTATATTCGGACAGGGGCTACGAGCAGTACTTC
CASSLYSDRGYEQYF
>TRBV5-6|TRBJ2-7|15|.|.
TGTGCCAGCAGCTCGCTACGACTAGTCGGCTACGAGCAGTACTTC
CASSSLRLVGYEQYF